This is a list of T cell receptor beta chains from one sample in a study of blood T cell repertoires in COVID-19. The table came from immunoSEQ multiplex PCR; TCRdb's copy has only in-frame clones and leaves some out. The sample records 230,000 or so clones, around 81% being singletons. Sequencing was done on a sample of PBMCs or T cells enriched from blood (not recorded which). The receptors were gathered from a man in his fifties who had recovered from COVID-19. CDR3s leave out the opening cysteine and the closing phenylalanine or tryptophan.

V gene,J gene,CDR3 length,CDR3 protein
TRBV27,TRBJ2-7,11,ASSLWGGYEQY
TRBV15,TRBJ1-2,15,ATSRDRTDRQRGGYT
TRBV5-6,TRBJ2-7,10,ASSFPPWQQY
TRBV7-9,TRBJ2-1,13,ASSLRGGLYNEQF
TRBV9,TRBJ1-1,12,ASSVEQGLGEAF
TRBV19,TRBJ1-5,10,ATKQGSQPQH
TRBV5-6,TRBJ1-5,13,ASSFNGGWNQPQH
TRBV11-3,TRBJ2-6,15,ASRSGQGDSGANVLT
TRBV12-3/TRBV12-4,TRBJ1-1,11,AGRDLLDTEAF
TRBV6-5,TRBJ1-4,12,ASSYMGTDEKLF
TRBV7-2,TRBJ2-3,11,ASSLSFADTQY
TRBV7-9,TRBJ2-7,9,ASSFSDEQY
TRBV9,TRBJ2-2,12,ASSVGQNTGELF
TRBV6-4,TRBJ2-1,13,ASSPSGSSYNEQF
TRBV7-2,TRBJ1-4,16,ASRPGQGRTATNEKLF
TRBV29-1,TRBJ2-2,11,SVDLAGTGELF
TRBV5-1,TRBJ2-3,13,ASSLQAGVPDTQY
TRBV9,TRBJ2-1,10,ASSVESDEQF
TRBV11-2,TRBJ1-4,11,ASAGGINEKLF
TRBV9,TRBJ2-5,14,ASSEDSSPLQETQY
TRBV10-2,TRBJ1-2,11,ASIKGGEYGYT
TRBV5-4,TRBJ2-3,14,ASSLVQALSLDTQY
TRBV14,TRBJ2-1,14,ASSHRRELLYNEQF
TRBV6-4,TRBJ2-1,13,ASSGLAGGFNEQF
TRBV5-8,TRBJ1-1,13,ASSPTRRGGTEAF
TRBV7-2,TRBJ1-4,13,ASSLRPTVNEKLF
TRBV7-2,TRBJ2-1,13,ASSPAVTSGNEQF
TRBV7-9,TRBJ1-4,14,ASSLRIWDRVEKLF
TRBV12-3/TRBV12-4,TRBJ2-7,11,ASRRGSWDEQY
TRBV19,TRBJ2-7,13,ASSSAGEVPYEQY
TRBV18,TRBJ1-1,13,ASSPVISEVGGAF
TRBV19,TRBJ1-1,12,ASSIGGLGTEAF
TRBV7-3,TRBJ1-6,13,ASSYGQAGNSPLH
TRBV12-5,TRBJ1-4,13,ASGPPGGYDEKLF
TRBV6-5,TRBJ2-5,11,AIGEAAQETQY
TRBV3-1/TRBV3-2,TRBJ2-3,13,ASSTEGGYTDTQY
TRBV5-4,TRBJ2-2,13,ASSSGTGGAGELF
TRBV28,TRBJ1-1,11,ASSRLMNTEAF
TRBV6-2/TRBV6-3,TRBJ1-2,12,ASSDSRGLDGYT
TRBV27,TRBJ1-6,12,ASSFGRVNSPLH
TRBV5-1,TRBJ2-1,15,ASSLDTSGGLGGEQF
TRBV5-4,TRBJ1-1,12,ASSSQGGNTEAF
TRBV6-5,TRBJ1-5,12,ASTAVQNNQPQH
TRBV18,TRBJ2-4,13,ASSPGLIAKNIQY
TRBV19,TRBJ1-5,13,ASSMDRGYNQPQH
TRBV18,TRBJ1-2,12,ASSPQDRAGGYT
TRBV19,TRBJ2-1,13,ASSMPGLAYNEQF
TRBV15,TRBJ2-5,14,ATSGGLAGFQETQY
TRBV3-1/TRBV3-2,TRBJ1-6,10,ASSLQDSPLH
TRBV7-6,TRBJ2-1,13,ASSLHRTQVGEQF
TRBV5-1,TRBJ1-1,11,ASSFRGNTEAF